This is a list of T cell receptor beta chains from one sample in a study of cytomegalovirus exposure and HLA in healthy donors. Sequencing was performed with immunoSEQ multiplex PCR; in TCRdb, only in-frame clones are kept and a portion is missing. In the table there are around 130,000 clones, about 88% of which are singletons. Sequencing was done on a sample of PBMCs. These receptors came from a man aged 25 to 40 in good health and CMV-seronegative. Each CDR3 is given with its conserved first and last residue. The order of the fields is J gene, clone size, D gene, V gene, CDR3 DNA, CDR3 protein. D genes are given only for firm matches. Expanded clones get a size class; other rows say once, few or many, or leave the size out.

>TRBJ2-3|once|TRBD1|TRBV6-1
TGTGCCAGCAGTGGTGACCCGACAGGGGGCGCTTCCGATACGCAGTATTTT
CASSGDPTGGASDTQYF
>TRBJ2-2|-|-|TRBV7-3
TGTGCCAGCAGCTCTAGTTCGTACACCGGGGAGCTGTTTTTT
CASSSSSYTGELFF
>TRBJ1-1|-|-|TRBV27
TGTGCCAGCAGAGGGCAGGGAAGCACTGAAGCTTTCTTT
CASRGQGSTEAFF
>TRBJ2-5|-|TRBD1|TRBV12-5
TGTGCTAGTGGTTTGCCGGACAGGGTTGAGACCCAGTACTTC
CASGLPDRVETQYF
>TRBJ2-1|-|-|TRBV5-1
TGCGCCAGCAGCTTGGGACAGTACAATGAGCAGTTCTTC
CASSLGQYNEQFF
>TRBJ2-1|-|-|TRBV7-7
TGTGCCAGCAGCTTCGGAGAGAGCTCCTACAATGAGCAGTTCTTC
CASSFGESSYNEQFF
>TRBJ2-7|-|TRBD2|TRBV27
TGTGCCAGCAGTTTAAGGGGACTAGCACTAACGGGAGAGCAGTACTTC
CASSLRGLALTGEQYF
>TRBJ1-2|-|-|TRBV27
TGTGCCAGCAGTTTCGATCAGTCCTATGGCTACACCTTC
CASSFDQSYGYTF
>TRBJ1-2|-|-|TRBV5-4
TGTGCCAGCAGCTTGGGGGGCTTAGCTAACTATGGCTACACCTTC
CASSLGGLANYGYTF
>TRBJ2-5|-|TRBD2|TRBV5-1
TGCGCCAGCAGTGCGACTAGCGGGGTTCAAGAGACCCAGTACTTC
CASSATSGVQETQYF
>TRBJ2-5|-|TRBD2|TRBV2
TGTGCCAGCACCGAGGGACTAGAAGACGAGACCCAGTACTTC
CASTEGLEDETQYF
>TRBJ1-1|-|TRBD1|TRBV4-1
TGCGCCAGCAGCCAATCGGGACAGGCGGGGGTTACTGAAGCTTTCTTT
CASSQSGQAGVTEAFF
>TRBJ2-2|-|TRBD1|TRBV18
TGTGCCAGCTCACCCGGACAGGGGAACACCGGGGAGCTGTTTTTT
CASSPGQGNTGELFF